One and the same sample provided the 26 T cell receptor beta chains below, sequenced in a study of memory CD4+ T cells and cytomegalovirus serostatus. The protocol was immunoSEQ multiplex PCR, while the TCRdb copy is restricted to in-frame clones and leaves out a portion. The top ten hold around 0.99% of the sample, which has around 25,000 clones, about 75% seen once. The sort gate was single viable CD3+CD4+CD8-CD45RO+ cells for memory CD4+ T cells. The specimen was memory CD4+ T cells from blood. The receptors here all came from an adult in good health and CMV-seronegative.

This rearrangement joins TRBV7-2 to TRBJ1-4; D possibly corresponds to TRBD1 (6 bases). CDR1 SGHTA and CDR2 FQGNSA come from the germline V gene. V lost 6 bases, J lost 0 bases, and 11 bases lay in between. The CDR3 is 15 residues long. Here the CDR3 DNA reads TGTGCCAGCAGACGTCAGGGGACAACTAATGAAAAACTGTTTTTT. It codes for CASRRQGTTNEKLFF.

This clone was found once. V usage is TRBV2 and J usage is TRBJ2-6; D remains unclear. CDR3 length: 15 amino acids. Germline V gene data show CDR1 as SNHLY and CDR2 as FYNNEI. V was trimmed by 6 bases and J by 3 bases, leaving 12 bases between them. CDR3 DNA: TGTGCCAGCAGGGACCAGAGGAGTGGGGCCAACGTCCTGACTTTC. It yields the protein CASRDQRSGANVLTF.

The chain has TRBV5-1 and TRBJ1-6; no reliable D call. Germline V CDR1 and CDR2: SGHRS, YFSETQ. V gave up 2 bases and J gave up 10 bases, with 16 bases separating them. The CDR3 loop spans 15 amino acids. The CDR3, as DNA: TGCGCCAGCAGCTTTGAGGGTCCCCCGGGATCACCCCTCCACTTT. This sequence encodes CASSFEGPPGSPLHF. Combining the CDR3 with reference TRBV5-1 and TRBJ1-6 gives the whole variable domain KAGVTQTPRYLIKTRGQQVTLSCSPISGHRSVSWYQQTPGQGLQFLFEYFSETQRNKGNFPGRFSGRQFSNSRSEMNVSTLELGDSALYLCASSFEGPPGSPLHFGNGTRLTVT.

This chain connects TRBV7-9 to TRBJ1-5; 10 nucleotides line up with TRBD1. After removal of 5 bases from V and 2 bases from J, the junction contained 9 bases not matched to a gene. The CDR3 contains 17 residues. Germline V gives CDR1 SEHNR, CDR2 FQNEAQ (reference sequence). Here the CDR3 DNA reads TGTGCCAGCAGCCAATCCGGGACAGGGGTACGCAATCAGCCCCAGCATTTT. Its protein product is CASSQSGTGVRNQPQHF.

The chain couples TRBV7-3 to TRBJ2-3, with TRBD2 matching over 9 bases. The V gene end was trimmed by 1 base and the J gene end by 7 bases; junction bases not matched to a gene: 6. Germline CDR1 SGHTA, CDR2 FQGTGA. The CDR3 has 15 amino acids. The CDR3 here is CASSLSGGAGNTQYF. The CDR3 DNA is TGTGCCAGCAGCTTAAGCGGGGGGGCGGGGAATACGCAGTATTTT.

V usage is TRBV5-1 and J usage is TRBJ2-5; TRBD2 agrees at 14 bases. J lost 3 bases, V lost 4 bases, and 2 bases had no gene match. Per germline, CDR1 SGHRS and CDR2 YFSETQ. The CDR3 contains 15 residues. The CDR3 spells CASSKTSGREETQYF. In nucleotides, the CDR3 is TGCGCCAGCAGCAAGACTAGCGGGAGGGAAGAGACCCAGTACTTC.

The V call is TRBV6-1, the J call TRBJ2-5, with D hard to call. The CDR3 is 12 amino acids. V was cut by 5 bases and J by 2 bases, with 6 bases left in between. Germline V gene data show CDR1 as MNHNS and CDR2 as SASEGT. The CDR3: CASSYRQETQYF. The CDR3 DNA sequence: TGTGCCAGCAGTTATCGGCAAGAGACCCAGTACTTC.

V usage is TRBV6-5 and J usage is TRBJ2-3, with no clear D. The CDR3 is made up of 13 amino acids. Germline loops: CDR1 MNHEY, CDR2 SVGAGI. Trimming took off 5 bases at V and 4 bases at J, with 10 bases between the two ends. The CDR3 region has the DNA TGTGCCAGCAGTCCGTTGGTCTCAGATACGCAGTATTTT. Its translation is CASSPLVSDTQYF.

The sample holds one count of this clone. J is TRBJ2-2 and V is TRBV6-6; 10 bases match TRBD1. CDR1 is MNHNY and CDR2 is SVGAGI in the germline V gene (reference sequence). Trimming removed 6 bases from V and 5 bases from J; junction bases left unmatched: 6. The CDR3 loop spans 15 amino acids. CDR3 sequence reads: CASRPTGQGTGELFF. CDR3 sequence (DNA): TGTGCCAGCAGACCGACGGGACAGGGGACCGGGGAGCTGTTTTTT.

This sequence joins TRBV9 and TRBJ1-3; a weak D match, TRBD1 (5 bases). The germline V gene has CDR1 SGDLS and CDR2 YYNGEE. Trimming took 4 bases from V and 1 from J, leaving 9 bases between them. The CDR3 contains 14 residues. As DNA, the CDR3 is TGTGCCAGCAGCTGGGGGGGTTCTGGAAACACCATATATTTT. Protein sequence: CASSWGGSGNTIYF.

The chain is built from TRBV25-1 and TRBJ2-1; TRBD2 matches at 8 bases. Trimming cost V 5 bases and J 6 bases; bases outside gene matches: 12. This CDR3 spans 16 amino acids. Germline V CDR1 and CDR2: MGHDK, SYGVNS. The CDR3 DNA reads TGTGCCAGCAGTATCCGCCCGGGACTAGGCCCCAATGAGCAGTTCTTC. Its translation is CASSIRPGLGPNEQFF.

The chain is built from TRBV6-6 and TRBJ1-4, with D possibly TRBD1 on 5 matching bases. Per germline, CDR1 MNHNY and CDR2 SVGAGI (reference sequence). Trimming took off 4 bases at V and 8 bases at J, with 17 bases between the two ends. The CDR3 has 15 residues. The CDR3 loop reads CASSLFSGFTEKLFF. CDR3 DNA sequence: TGTGCCAGCAGTTTATTTTCAGGGTTTACAGAAAAACTGTTTTTT.

J is TRBJ1-3 and V is TRBV4-1; 9 positions agree with TRBD1. Per germline, CDR1 MGHRA and CDR2 YSYEKL. The V gene end was trimmed by 0 bases and the J gene end by 0 bases; junction bases not matched to a gene: 3. This CDR3 is built from 17 residues. The CDR3 DNA follows: TGCGCCAGCAGCCAAGATCCGGGACAGGGCTCTGGAAACACCATATATTTT. Its protein product is CASSQDPGQGSGNTIYF.

There are a few counts of this clone. The gene calls are TRBV7-2 and TRBJ1-5; 9 nucleotides line up with TRBD1. This CDR3 is 15 amino acids long. The germline V gene encodes CDR1 SGHTA and CDR2 FQGNSA. J gave up 4 bases and V 5 bases, and 6 bases lay outside the gene matches. The CDR3 DNA follows: TGTGCCAGCAGCCTAAGACAGGGGGGGAATCAGCCCCAGCATTTT. This translates into CASSLRQGGNQPQHF.

The J gene is TRBJ1-2, the V gene TRBV5-6; D remains ambiguous. Looked up from germline, CDR1 is SGHDT and CDR2 is YYEEEE. This CDR3 is built from 14 residues. V was pared by 6 bases and J by 2 bases, with 14 bases between. The chain's CDR3 is CASMGRAINYGYTF. DNA of the CDR3: TGTGCCAGCATGGGAAGGGCCATAAACTATGGCTACACCTTC.

The genes are TRBV23-1 and TRBJ1-2; 7 bases are a match to TRBD1. TRBV23-1 is assigned to the ORF class and has an uncertain function. V lost 8 bases, J lost 4 bases, and 10 bases stayed unmatched. This CDR3 contains 14 residues. CDR3 sequence (DNA): TGCGCCAGCTCTCACAGGGGACGGGGCTATGGCTACACCTTC. As protein: CASSHRGRGYGYTF.

This chain joins TRBV5-1 and TRBJ2-3; the match to TRBD2 covers 10 bases. This CDR3 has 17 amino acids. V shed 3 bases and J 4 bases; nucleotides not matched to a gene: 11. Germline assignment: CDR1 SGHRS and CDR2 YFSETQ. CDR3 nucleotide sequence: TGCGCCAGCAGCTCTGCGACTAGCGGGCCTAGCGCAGATACGCAGTATTTT. Protein product: CASSSATSGPSADTQYF.

The V call is TRBV27, the J call TRBJ2-7; 8 bases match TRBD2. The V segment lost 6 bases and the J segment 2 bases; nucleotides outside the gene matches: 18. Germline CDR1 MNHEY, CDR2 SMNVEV (reference sequence). The CDR3 is made up of 18 amino acids. CDR3 sequence reads: CASRETITSAGGAYEQYF. The CDR3 DNA reads TGTGCCAGCAGAGAGACTATTACCTCCGCGGGAGGAGCCTACGAGCAGTACTTC.

V is TRBV28 and J is TRBJ1-1; D gene ambiguous. Trimming pared 3 bases from V and 1 base from J, leaving 9 bases between. The germline V gene has CDR1 MDHEN and CDR2 SYDVKM. CDR3 length: 14 amino acids. The CDR3 sequence is CASSFPSRNTEAFF. For the CDR3, the DNA is TGTGCCAGCAGTTTCCCGAGTCGGAACACTGAAGCTTTCTTT.

This clone appeared once. The gene calls are TRBV29-1 and TRBJ2-7, with D perhaps matching TRBD1 (6 bases). V was clipped by 3 bases and J by 5 bases, with 11 bases between them. CDR1 is SQVTM, CDR2 ANQGSEA, per germline. This CDR3 region has 12 residues. The CDR3 spells CSVDAGVNEQYF. The CDR3 DNA follows: TGCAGCGTTGATGCAGGGGTCAACGAGCAGTACTTC.

V usage is TRBV27 and J usage is TRBJ2-3, with D perhaps matching TRBD2 (6 bases). Germline V gene sequence: CDR1 MNHEY, CDR2 SMNVEV (reference sequence). Trimming removed 3 bases from V and 4 bases from J, with 14 bases in between. The CDR3 extends over 15 amino acids. The CDR3 spells CASSLEGRSSDTQYF. For the CDR3, the DNA is TGTGCCAGCAGTTTGGAGGGGAGGTCCTCAGATACGCAGTATTTT.

This rearrangement joins TRBV7-2 to TRBJ2-3; D is uncertain. Germline CDR1 is SGHTA and CDR2 is FQGNSA. The CDR3 has 15 amino acids. Trimming cost V 1 base and J 0 bases, with 8 bases left between them. CDR3 amino acids: CASSLESVSTDTQYF. The CDR3 coding sequence is TGTGCCAGCAGCTTAGAATCAGTGAGCACAGATACGCAGTATTTT.

This clone was observed once. The J gene is TRBJ2-6, the V gene TRBV5-5; D perhaps matches TRBD1 (5 bases). With 4 bases removed from V and 0 bases from J, the gap between germline ends came to 14 bases. This CDR3 spans 17 amino acids. Per germline, CDR1 SGHKS and CDR2 YYEKEE (reference sequence). CDR3 loop: CASSRDGQSSGANVLTF. The CDR3 DNA follows: TGTGCCAGCAGCAGAGACGGACAAAGCTCTGGGGCCAACGTCCTGACTTTC.

The chain combines TRBV7-8 with TRBJ1-3; D not resolved. V lost 5 bases to trimming and J lost 2 bases, with 10 bases between them. The CDR3 runs to 14 residues. Per the germline V gene, CDR1 is SGHVS and CDR2 is FQNEAQ. The CDR3 is CASSIGTAGNTIYF. The CDR3, as DNA: TGTGCCAGCAGCATCGGTACCGCTGGAAACACCATATATTTT.

The V gene is TRBV5-8, the J gene TRBJ1-5, with D unclear. Deletions cut 4 bases from V and 4 bases from J, with 12 bases between. This CDR3 has 14 amino acids. Per germline, CDR1 SGHTS and CDR2 YDEGEE. The CDR3 protein is CASSGSRRNQPQHF. CDR3 bases: TGTGCCAGCAGCGGTTCGAGGCGAAATCAGCCCCAGCATTTT.

The chain is built from TRBV15 and TRBJ2-7; 10 bases are shared with TRBD2. CDR3 size: 16 residues. The J segment lost 6 bases and the V segment lost 0 bases, leaving 8 bases of the junction unmatched. Per the germline V gene, CDR1 is LNHNV and CDR2 is YYDKDF (reference sequence). The CDR3 bases are TGTGCCACCAGCAGAGATAACCGGCTAGCGGGAGTCGAGCAGTACTTC. It yields the protein CATSRDNRLAGVEQYF.